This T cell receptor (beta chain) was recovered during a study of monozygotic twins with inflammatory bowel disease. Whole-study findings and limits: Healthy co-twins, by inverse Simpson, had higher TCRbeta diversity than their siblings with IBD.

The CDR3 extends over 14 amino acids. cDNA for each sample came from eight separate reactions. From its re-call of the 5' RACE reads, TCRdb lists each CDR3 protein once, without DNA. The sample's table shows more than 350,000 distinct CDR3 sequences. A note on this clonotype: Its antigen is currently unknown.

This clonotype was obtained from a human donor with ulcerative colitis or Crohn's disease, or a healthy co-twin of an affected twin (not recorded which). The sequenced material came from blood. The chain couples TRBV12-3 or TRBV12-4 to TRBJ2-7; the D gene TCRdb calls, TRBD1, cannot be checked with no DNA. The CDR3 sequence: CASSLGGGSHEQYF.